What follows are 15 T cell receptor beta chains derived from one specimen sequenced in a study of shared clonotypes between healthy human individuals. The naive CD8 subset, CD45RO-negative cells positively selected for CCR7, excluded terminally differentiated effector memory CD45RA+ cells. Some clones are missing from TCRdb's copy, which holds only in-frame ones; the method was immunoSEQ multiplex PCR. Among about 820,000 clones listed, about 92% were seen once. The specimen sequenced was naive CD8+ T cells sorted from blood. These receptor sequences come from a young man in good health.

The chain combines TRBV19 with TRBJ2-1; D might be TRBD1 (5 bases). This CDR3 spans 15 amino acids. The germline CDR1 and CDR2 sequences are LNHDA and SQIVND (reference sequence). The V end lost 5 bases, the J end lost 0 bases, and 11 bases lay between the germline ends. CDR3 protein: CASSQQASSYNEQFF. The CDR3 DNA reads TGTGCCAGTAGTCAACAGGCGAGCTCCTACAATGAGCAGTTCTTC.

The CDR3 DNA reads TGTGCCAGCAGTTTGGAGGAGACCTTTAGCAATCAGCCCCAGCATTTT. It translates to CASSLEETFSNQPQHF. The chain links TRBV28 to TRBJ1-5; D gene unclear. Germline V gene data show CDR1 as MDHEN and CDR2 as SYDVKM. The CDR3 consists of 16 residues. Trimming removed 3 bases at V and 0 bases at J, with 12 bases between.

V and J are TRBV6-1 and TRBJ1-5; maybe TRBD1 (5 bases). V was shortened by 8 bases and J by 0 bases, with 14 bases between the two germline ends. There are 15 residues in the CDR3. Per germline, CDR1 MNHNS and CDR2 SASEGT. The CDR3 sequence: CASLLEGYSNQPQHF. CDR3 in DNA: TGTGCCAGCCTCTTAGAGGGGTATAGCAATCAGCCCCAGCATTTT.

The chain couples TRBV7-9 to TRBJ2-1, with D uncertain. This CDR3 region has 15 residues. Trimming removed 4 bases at V and 5 bases at J, with 15 bases between. CDR1 and CDR2 (germline): SEHNR, FQNEAQ (reference sequence). In nucleotides, the CDR3 is TGTGCCAGCAGCTCACCCAGACGCACCGACAATGAGCAGTTCTTC. Translation gives CASSSPRRTDNEQFF. The full variable domain, in which reference TRBV7-9 and TRBJ2-1 provide the parts outside the CDR3, is DTGVSQNPRHKITKRGQNVTFRCDPISEHNRLYWYRQTLGQGPEFLTYFQNEAQLEKSRLLSDRFSAERPKGSFSTLEIQRTEQGDSAMYLCASSSPRRTDNEQFFGPGTRLTVL.

The chain employs TRBV18 and TRBJ2-1; the D is unclear. Trimming took off 3 bases at V and 8 bases at J, with 8 bases between the two ends. The CDR3 consists of 12 residues. CDR1 is KGHSH and CDR2 is LQKENI in the germline V gene. Here the CDR3 reads CASSPMTDEQFF. The DNA of the CDR3 is TGTGCCAGCTCACCGATGACCGATGAGCAGTTCTTC.

This clone was seen once. V and J are TRBV6-6 and TRBJ2-1; 8 positions agree with TRBD2. The CDR3 spans 15 residues. The germline V gene encodes CDR1 MNHNY and CDR2 SVGAGI (reference sequence). The J segment lost 0 bases and the V segment lost 6 bases, leaving 4 bases of the junction unmatched. CDR3 amino acids: CASRRSGSSYNEQFF. CDR3 bases: TGTGCCAGCAGGCGCAGCGGGAGCTCCTACAATGAGCAGTTCTTC.

The chain has TRBV20-1 and TRBJ2-3, with D hard to call. Trimming removed 6 bases from V and 7 bases from J, with 11 bases in between. This CDR3 is built from 11 residues. Germline CDR1 reads DFQATT; CDR2 reads SNEGSKA (reference sequence). The CDR3 DNA follows: TGCAGTGCCAAAAAAGCACATACGCAGTATTTT. Its translation is CSAKKAHTQYF.

This chain connects TRBV5-1 to TRBJ2-7, with no clear D. Germline V gene lookup returns CDR1 SGHRS and CDR2 YFSETQ. The CDR3 loop spans 14 amino acids. V was clipped by 3 bases and J by 5 bases, with 15 bases between them. Written as DNA, the CDR3 is TGCGCCAGCAGCTGGCAAGTAGGGCTCGACGAGCAGTACTTC. This translates into CASSWQVGLDEQYF.

This clone appeared once. This chain links TRBV7-7 with TRBJ2-5, with a tentative D call TRBD1 (6 bases). Trimming shortened V by 4 bases and J by 9 bases, and 15 bases separated the two germline ends. The germline V gene encodes CDR1 SSHAT and CDR2 FNYEAQ (reference sequence). The CDR3 consists of 13 residues. CDR3: CASSSRTAGAQYF. The CDR3 DNA reads TGTGCCAGCAGCTCGCGGACAGCTGGAGCCCAGTACTTC.

The chain uses TRBV9 and TRBJ2-3; 13 bases align to TRBD2. Germline V gene data show CDR1 as SGDLS and CDR2 as YYNGEE. Losses at the gene ends were 3 bases for V and 4 bases for J; bases not matched to a gene: 5. The CDR3 runs 16 residues. Here the CDR3 DNA reads TGTGCCAGCAGCGCACGGACTAGCGGGAGTGCAGATACGCAGTATTTT. This encodes CASSARTSGSADTQYF.

This sequence joins TRBV15 and TRBJ1-2; TRBD1 is a possible D gene (6 bases). V was pared by 5 bases and J by 2 bases, with 12 bases between. The V gene's germline CDR1 is LNHNV and CDR2 YYDKDF (reference sequence). CDR3 length: 14 residues. The CDR3 sequence is CATSPRTENYGYTF. The CDR3 nucleotides read TGTGCCACCAGCCCACGGACAGAAAACTATGGCTACACCTTC.

This clone was found once. The rearrangement uses TRBV28 and TRBJ1-5; D is unclear. This CDR3 has 16 amino acids. Germline loops: CDR1 MDHEN, CDR2 SYDVKM. V gave up 5 bases and J gave up 0 bases, with 14 bases separating them. This CDR3 is CASSHRAEGSNQPQHF. In DNA form, the CDR3 reads TGTGCCAGCAGTCATCGGGCGGAGGGTAGCAATCAGCCCCAGCATTTT. Using reference TRBV28 and TRBJ1-5 for the parts outside the CDR3, the full variable domain is DVKVTQSSRYLVKRTGEKVFLECVQDMDHENMFWYRQDPGLGLRLIYFSYDVKMKEKGDIPEGYSVSREKKERFSLILESASTNQTSMYLCASSHRAEGSNQPQHFGDGTRLSIL.

This clone was found once. The gene calls are TRBV27 and TRBJ2-7; maybe TRBD2 (5 bases). Between the trimmed V and J ends, which lost 1 base and 11 bases, there was a span of 12 bases. The CDR3 is 12 amino acids. The V gene's germline CDR1 is MNHEY and CDR2 SMNVEV (reference sequence). The CDR3 nucleotides read TGTGCCAGCAGTTTATTAGGAGGTTTTGAGTACTTC. Amino acids: CASSLLGGFEYF.

For the CDR3, the DNA is TGTGCCAGCTACCCCGAGAGGGCCGATGGACCCTTCCTGCAGTATTTT. Translation gives CASYPERADGPFLQYF. The genes are TRBV7-9 and TRBJ2-3, with D possibly TRBD2 on 5 matching bases. V was cut by 8 bases and J by 11 bases, with 29 bases left in between. This CDR3 is built from 16 residues. Per the germline V gene, CDR1 is SEHNR and CDR2 is FQNEAQ (reference sequence).

This clone appeared once. CDR3 in amino acids: CASSQDFAGEQFF. CDR3 coding DNA: TGTGCCAGCAGCCAAGATTTCGCGGGGGAGCAGTTCTTC. The chain combines TRBV14 with TRBJ2-1, with D possibly being TRBD2 (6 bases). The V gene lost 0 bases and the J gene lost 10 bases, with 10 bases spanning the gap. Germline V CDR1 and CDR2: SGHDN, FVKESK. This CDR3 is 13 amino acids long.